This T cell receptor (beta chain) was sequenced for a study of blood T cell repertoires in COVID-19. For the study at large: T cells, B-cell-depleted T cells, or PBMCs supplied cDNA or gDNA.

Germline values: CDR1 SGHAT, CDR2 FQNNGV. The CDR3 extends over 15 amino acids. V lost 4 bases, J lost 1 base, and 13 bases lay in between. Authors' methods: Estimation of nucleated cell counts relied on the amplification of reference gene primers. TCRdb's table, derived via immunoSEQ multiplex PCR, lists solely in-frame clones and lacks some. That table supplies the V and J calls and clone size; D and trimming were determined from the DNA. Among roughly 300,000 clones listed, around 85% were seen once. This sequence was found in a woman in her forties or fifties who had recovered from COVID-19. The sequenced sample was PBMCs or T cells enriched from blood (not recorded which). The chain has TRBV11-2 and TRBJ1-1; tentative D call: TRBD1 (5 bases). The CDR3 DNA reads TGTGCCAGCAGCTCCTCAGGGAGGCAGAACACTGAAGCTTTCTTT. This encodes CASSSSGRQNTEAFF. The full variable domain, rest sourced from reference TRBV11-2 and TRBJ1-1, is EAGVAQSPRYKIIEKRQSVAFWCNPISGHATLYWYQQILGQGPKLLIQFQNNGVVDDSQLPKDRFSAERLKGVDSTLKIQPAKLEDSAVYLCASSSSGRQNTEAFFGQGTRLTVV.